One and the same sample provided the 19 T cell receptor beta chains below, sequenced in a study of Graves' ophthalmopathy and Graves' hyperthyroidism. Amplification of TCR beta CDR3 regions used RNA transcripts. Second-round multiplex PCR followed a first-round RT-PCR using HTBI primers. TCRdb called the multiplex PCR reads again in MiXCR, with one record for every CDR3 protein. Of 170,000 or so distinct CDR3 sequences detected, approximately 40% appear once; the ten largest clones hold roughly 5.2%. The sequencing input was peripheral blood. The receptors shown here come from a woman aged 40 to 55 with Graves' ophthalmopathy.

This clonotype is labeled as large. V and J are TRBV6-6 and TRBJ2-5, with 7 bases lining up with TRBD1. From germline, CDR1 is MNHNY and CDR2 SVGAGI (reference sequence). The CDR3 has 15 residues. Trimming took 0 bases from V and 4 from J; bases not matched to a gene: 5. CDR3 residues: CASSYSGRGTETQYF. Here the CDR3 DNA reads TGTGCCAGCAGTTACTCCGGCAGGGGGACAGAGACCCAGTACTTC.

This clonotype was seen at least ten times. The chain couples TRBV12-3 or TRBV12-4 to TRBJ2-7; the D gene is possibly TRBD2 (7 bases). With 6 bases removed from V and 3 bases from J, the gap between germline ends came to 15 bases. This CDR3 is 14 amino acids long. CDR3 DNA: TGTGCCAGCAGCCCGAGGGGGGGGGGCTACGAGCAGTACTTC. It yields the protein CASSPRGGGYEQYF.

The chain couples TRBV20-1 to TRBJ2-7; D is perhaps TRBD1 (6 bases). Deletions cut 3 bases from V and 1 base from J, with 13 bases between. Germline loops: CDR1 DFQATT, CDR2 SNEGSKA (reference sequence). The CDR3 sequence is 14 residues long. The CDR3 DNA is TGCAGTGCTAGGGCCCCGGGACATTCCTACGAGCAGTACTTC. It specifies CSARAPGHSYEQYF.

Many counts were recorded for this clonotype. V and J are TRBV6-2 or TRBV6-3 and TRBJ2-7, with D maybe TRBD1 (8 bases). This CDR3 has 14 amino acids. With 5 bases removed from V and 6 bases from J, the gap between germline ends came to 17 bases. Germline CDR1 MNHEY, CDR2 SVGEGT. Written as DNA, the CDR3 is TGTGCCAGCAGTACCAGCGGGACAGGCCGCGAGCAGTACTTC. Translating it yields CASSTSGTGREQYF.

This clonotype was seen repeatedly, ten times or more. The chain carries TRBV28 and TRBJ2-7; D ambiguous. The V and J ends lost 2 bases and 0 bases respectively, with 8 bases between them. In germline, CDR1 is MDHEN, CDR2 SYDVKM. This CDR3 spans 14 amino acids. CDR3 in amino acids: CASSLVGFSYEQYF. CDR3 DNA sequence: TGTGCCAGCAGTTTAGTGGGTTTCTCCTACGAGCAGTACTTC.

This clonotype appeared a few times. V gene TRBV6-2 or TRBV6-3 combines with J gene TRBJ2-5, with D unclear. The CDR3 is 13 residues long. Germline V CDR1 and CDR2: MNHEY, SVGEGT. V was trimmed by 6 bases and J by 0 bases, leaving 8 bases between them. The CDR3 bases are TGTGCCAGCAGCTCCGACAACCAAGAGACCCAGTACTTC. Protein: CASSSDNQETQYF.

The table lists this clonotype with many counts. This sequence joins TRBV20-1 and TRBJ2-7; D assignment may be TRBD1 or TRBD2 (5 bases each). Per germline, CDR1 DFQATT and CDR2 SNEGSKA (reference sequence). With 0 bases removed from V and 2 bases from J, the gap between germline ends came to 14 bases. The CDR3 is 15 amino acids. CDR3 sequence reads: CSARDWDGLAYEQYF. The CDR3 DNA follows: TGCAGTGCTAGAGATTGGGACGGCTTAGCCTACGAGCAGTACTTC.

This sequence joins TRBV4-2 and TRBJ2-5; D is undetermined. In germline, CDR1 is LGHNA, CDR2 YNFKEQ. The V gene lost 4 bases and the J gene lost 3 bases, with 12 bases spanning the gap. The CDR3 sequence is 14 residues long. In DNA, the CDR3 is TGTGCCAGCAGCCTCAAGGTGGGAAAAGAGACCCAGTACTTC. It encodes CASSLKVGKETQYF.

For the CDR3, the DNA is TGTGCCAGCAGCCCCCCGGGACAGGGCGGGTACGAGCAGTACTTC. This gives the protein CASSPPGQGGYEQYF. V gene TRBV13 combines with J gene TRBJ2-7; 9 bases line up with TRBD1. J gave up 4 bases and V 5 bases, and 9 bases lay outside the gene matches. Germline V gene sequence: CDR1 PRHDT, CDR2 FYEKMQ (reference sequence). CDR3 length: 15 residues.

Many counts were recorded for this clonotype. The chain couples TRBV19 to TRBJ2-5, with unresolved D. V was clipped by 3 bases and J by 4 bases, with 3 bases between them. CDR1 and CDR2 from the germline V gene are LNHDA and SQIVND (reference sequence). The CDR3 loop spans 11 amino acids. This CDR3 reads CASSMRETQYF. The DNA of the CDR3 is TGTGCCAGTAGTATGCGAGAGACCCAGTACTTC.

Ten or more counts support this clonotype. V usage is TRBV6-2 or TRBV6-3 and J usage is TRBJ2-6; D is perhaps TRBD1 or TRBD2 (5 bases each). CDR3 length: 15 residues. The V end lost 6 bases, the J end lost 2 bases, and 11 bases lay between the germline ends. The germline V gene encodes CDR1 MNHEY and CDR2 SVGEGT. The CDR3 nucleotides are TGTGCCAGCAGAAGGGACCCTCCTGGGGCCAACGTCCTGACTTTC. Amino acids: CASRRDPPGANVLTF.

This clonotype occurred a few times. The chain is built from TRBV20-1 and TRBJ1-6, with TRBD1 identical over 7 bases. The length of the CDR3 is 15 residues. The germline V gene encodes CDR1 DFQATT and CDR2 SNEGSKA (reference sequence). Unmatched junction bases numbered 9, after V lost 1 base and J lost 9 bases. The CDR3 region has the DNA TGCAGTGCTAGAGGGCTTACAGGGGAGAGTTCACCCCTCCACTTT. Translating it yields CSARGLTGESSPLHF.

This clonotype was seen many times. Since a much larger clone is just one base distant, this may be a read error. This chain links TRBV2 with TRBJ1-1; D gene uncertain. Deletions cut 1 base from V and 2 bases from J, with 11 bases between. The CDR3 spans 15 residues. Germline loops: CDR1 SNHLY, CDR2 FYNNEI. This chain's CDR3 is CASSEGRLPNTEAFF. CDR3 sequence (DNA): TGTGCCAGCAGTGAAGGTCGTCTCCCAAACACTGAAGCTTTCTTT.

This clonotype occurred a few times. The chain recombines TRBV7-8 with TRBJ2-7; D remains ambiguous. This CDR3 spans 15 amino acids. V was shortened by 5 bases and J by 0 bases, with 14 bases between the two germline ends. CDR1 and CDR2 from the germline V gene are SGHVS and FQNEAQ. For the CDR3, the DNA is TGTGCCAGCAGCCGAACAGCTATTGGCTCCTACGAGCAGTACTTC. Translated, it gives CASSRTAIGSYEQYF.

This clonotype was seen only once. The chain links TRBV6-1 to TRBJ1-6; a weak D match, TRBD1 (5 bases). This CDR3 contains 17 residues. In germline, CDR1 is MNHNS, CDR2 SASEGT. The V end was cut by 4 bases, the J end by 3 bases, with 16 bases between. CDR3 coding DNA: TGTGCCAGCAGTGGTCCCCAGGGTTTTATCTATAATTCACCCCTCCACTTT. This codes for CASSGPQGFIYNSPLHF.

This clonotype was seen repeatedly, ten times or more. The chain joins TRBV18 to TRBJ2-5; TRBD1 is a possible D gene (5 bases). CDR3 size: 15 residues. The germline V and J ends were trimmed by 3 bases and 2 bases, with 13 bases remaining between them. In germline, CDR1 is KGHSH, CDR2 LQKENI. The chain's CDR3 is CASSPRGWTQETQYF. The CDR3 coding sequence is TGTGCCAGCTCACCTAGGGGCTGGACACAAGAGACCCAGTACTTC.

The CDR3 region has the DNA TGTGCCAGCAGTGGGACTAGCGGCCGCGGAGGCGAGCAGTACTTC. It encodes CASSGTSGRGGEQYF. The chain carries TRBV12-3 or TRBV12-4 and TRBJ2-7; 11 bases agree with TRBD2. V was clipped by 5 bases and J by 6 bases; unmatched bases: 9. This CDR3 region has 15 residues.

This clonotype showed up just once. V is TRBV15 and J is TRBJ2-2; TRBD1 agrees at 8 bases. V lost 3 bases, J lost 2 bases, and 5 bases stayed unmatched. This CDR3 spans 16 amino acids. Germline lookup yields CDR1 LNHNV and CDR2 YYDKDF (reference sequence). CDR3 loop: CATSSGQGRNTGELFF. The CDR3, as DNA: TGTGCCACCAGCAGCGGACAGGGCCGTAACACCGGGGAGCTGTTTTTT.

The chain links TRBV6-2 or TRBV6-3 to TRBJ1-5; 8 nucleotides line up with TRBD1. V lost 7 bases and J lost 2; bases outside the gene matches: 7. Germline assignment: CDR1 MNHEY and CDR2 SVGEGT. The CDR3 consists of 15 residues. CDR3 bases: TGTGCCAGCACGGAGGACAGGGATGGCAATCAGCCCCAGCATTTT. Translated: CASTEDRDGNQPQHF.